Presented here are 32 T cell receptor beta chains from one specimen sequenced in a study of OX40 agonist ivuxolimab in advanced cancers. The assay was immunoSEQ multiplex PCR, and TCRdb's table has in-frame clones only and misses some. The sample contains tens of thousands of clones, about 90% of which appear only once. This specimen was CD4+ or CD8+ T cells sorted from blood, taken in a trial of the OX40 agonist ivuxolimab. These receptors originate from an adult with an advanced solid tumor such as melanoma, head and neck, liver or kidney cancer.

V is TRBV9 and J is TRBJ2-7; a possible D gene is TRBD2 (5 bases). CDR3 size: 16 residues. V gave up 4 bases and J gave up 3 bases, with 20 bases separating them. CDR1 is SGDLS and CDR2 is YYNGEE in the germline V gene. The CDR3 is CASSLEGGTGSYEQYF. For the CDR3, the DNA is TGTGCCAGCAGCCTGGAAGGAGGAACCGGAAGCTACGAGCAGTACTTC.

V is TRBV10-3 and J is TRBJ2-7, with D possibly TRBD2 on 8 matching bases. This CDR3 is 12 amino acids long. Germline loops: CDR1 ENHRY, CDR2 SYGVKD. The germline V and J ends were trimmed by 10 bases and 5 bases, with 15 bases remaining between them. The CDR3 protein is CATGRGRDEQYF. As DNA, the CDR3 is TGTGCCACCGGGAGGGGGCGCGACGAGCAGTACTTC.

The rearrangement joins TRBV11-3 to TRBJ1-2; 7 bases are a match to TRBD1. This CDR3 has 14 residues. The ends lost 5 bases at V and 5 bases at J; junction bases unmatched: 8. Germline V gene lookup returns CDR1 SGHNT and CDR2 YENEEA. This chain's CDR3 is CASSEGQLNYGYTF. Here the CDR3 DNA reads TGTGCCAGCAGCGAGGGACAGCTAAATTATGGCTACACCTTC. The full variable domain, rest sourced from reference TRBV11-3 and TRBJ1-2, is EAGVVQSPRYKIIEKKQPVAFWCNPISGHNTLYWYLQNLGQGPELLIRYENEEAVDDSQLPKDRFSAERLKGVDSTLKIQPAELGDSAVYLCASSEGQLNYGYTFGSGTRLTVV.

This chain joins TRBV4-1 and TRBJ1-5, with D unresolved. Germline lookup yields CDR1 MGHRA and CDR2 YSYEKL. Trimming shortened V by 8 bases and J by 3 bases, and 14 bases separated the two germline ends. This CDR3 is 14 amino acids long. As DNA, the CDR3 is TGCGCCAGCCGGGCCCTAGGATTCAATCAGCCCCAGCATTTT. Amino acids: CASRALGFNQPQHF.

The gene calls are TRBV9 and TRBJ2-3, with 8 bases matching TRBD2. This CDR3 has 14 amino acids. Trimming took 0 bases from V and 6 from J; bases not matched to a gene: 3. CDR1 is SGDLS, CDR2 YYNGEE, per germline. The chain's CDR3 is CASSVELAADTQYF. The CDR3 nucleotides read TGTGCCAGCAGCGTAGAACTAGCGGCTGATACGCAGTATTTT.

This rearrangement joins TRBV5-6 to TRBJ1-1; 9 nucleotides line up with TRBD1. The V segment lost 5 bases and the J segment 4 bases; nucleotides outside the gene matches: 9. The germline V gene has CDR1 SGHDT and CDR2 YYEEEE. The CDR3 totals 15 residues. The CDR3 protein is CASRLQGARITEAFF. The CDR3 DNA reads TGTGCCAGCAGGTTACAGGGGGCGCGAATCACTGAAGCTTTCTTT.

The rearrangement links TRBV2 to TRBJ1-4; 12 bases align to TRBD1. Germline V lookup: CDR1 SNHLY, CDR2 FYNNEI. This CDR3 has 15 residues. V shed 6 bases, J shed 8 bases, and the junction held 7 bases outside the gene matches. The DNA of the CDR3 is TGTGCCAGCAGAGGGACAGGGGGCGGTGGGGAAAAACTGTTTTTT. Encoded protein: CASRGTGGGGEKLFF.

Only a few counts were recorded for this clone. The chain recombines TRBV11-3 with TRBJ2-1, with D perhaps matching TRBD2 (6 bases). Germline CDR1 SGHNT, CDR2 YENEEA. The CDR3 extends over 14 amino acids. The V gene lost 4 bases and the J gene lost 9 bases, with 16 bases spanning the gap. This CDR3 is CASSWRGVGAEQFF. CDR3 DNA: TGTGCCAGCAGCTGGAGGGGAGTAGGGGCTGAGCAGTTCTTC.

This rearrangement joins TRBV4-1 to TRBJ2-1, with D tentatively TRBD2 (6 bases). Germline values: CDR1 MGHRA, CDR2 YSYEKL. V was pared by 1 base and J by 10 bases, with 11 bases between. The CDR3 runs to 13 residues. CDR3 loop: CASSQVGGWEQFF. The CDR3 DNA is TGCGCCAGCAGCCAAGTGGGGGGTTGGGAGCAGTTCTTC.

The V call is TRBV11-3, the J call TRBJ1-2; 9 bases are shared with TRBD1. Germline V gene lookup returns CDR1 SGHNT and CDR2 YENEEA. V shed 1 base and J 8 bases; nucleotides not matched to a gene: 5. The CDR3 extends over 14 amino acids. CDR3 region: CASSLGDRAYGYTF. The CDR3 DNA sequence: TGTGCCAGCAGCTTAGGGGACAGGGCCTACGGCTACACCTTC.

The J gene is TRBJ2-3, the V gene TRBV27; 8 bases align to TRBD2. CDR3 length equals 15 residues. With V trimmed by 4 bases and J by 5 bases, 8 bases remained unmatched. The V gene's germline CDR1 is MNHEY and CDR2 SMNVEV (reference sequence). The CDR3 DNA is TGTGCCAGCAGTTGGGACGGGAGGGGTGGAGATACGCAGTATTTT. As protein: CASSWDGRGGDTQYF.

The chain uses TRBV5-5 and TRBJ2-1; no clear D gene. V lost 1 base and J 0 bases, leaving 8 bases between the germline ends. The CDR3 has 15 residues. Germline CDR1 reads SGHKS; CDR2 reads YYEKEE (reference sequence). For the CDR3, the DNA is TGTGCCAGCAGCTTGCGTTGGAGCTCCTACAATGAGCAGTTCTTC. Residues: CASSLRWSSYNEQFF.

CDR3 DNA sequence: TGTGCCAGCAATAGCTTGGGACTAGCGGGAGCCGGGCAGTACTTC. Amino acid sequence: CASNSLGLAGAGQYF. This rearrangement joins TRBV2 to TRBJ2-5; the match to TRBD2 covers 14 bases. The J segment lost 11 bases and the V segment lost 7 bases, leaving 12 bases of the junction unmatched. CDR3 size: 15 residues. The V gene's germline CDR1 is SNHLY and CDR2 FYNNEI.

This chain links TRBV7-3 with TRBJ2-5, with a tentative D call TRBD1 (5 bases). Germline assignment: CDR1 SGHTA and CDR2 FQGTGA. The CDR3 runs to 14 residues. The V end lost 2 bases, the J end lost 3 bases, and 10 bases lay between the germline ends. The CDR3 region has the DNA TGTGCCAGCAGCTTAGGCCCGACAGAAGAGACCCAGTACTTC. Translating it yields CASSLGPTEETQYF.

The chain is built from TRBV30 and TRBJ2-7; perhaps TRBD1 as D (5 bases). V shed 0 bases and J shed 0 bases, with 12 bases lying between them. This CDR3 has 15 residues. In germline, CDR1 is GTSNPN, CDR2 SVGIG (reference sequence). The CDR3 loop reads CAWSVLPDSSYEQYF. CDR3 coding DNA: TGTGCCTGGAGTGTACTCCCCGACAGCTCCTACGAGCAGTACTTC.

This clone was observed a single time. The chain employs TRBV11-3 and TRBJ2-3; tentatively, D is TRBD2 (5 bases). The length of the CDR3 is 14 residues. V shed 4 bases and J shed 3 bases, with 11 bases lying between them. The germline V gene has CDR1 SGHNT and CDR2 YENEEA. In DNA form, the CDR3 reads TGTGCCAGCAGCTCAGCCCGGGAAACAGATACGCAGTATTTT. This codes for CASSSARETDTQYF.

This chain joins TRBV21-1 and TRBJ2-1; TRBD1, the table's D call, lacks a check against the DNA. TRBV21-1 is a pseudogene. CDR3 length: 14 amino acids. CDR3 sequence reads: CASGRTGVGNEQFF. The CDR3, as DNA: TGTGCCAGCGGCCGGACAGGGGTGGGCAATGAGCAGTTCTTC.

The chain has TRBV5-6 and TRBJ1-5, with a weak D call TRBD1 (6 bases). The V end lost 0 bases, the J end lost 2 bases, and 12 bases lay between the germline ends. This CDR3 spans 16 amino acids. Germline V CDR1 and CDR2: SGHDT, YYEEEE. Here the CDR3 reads CASSLEGGGGNQPQHF. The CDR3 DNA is TGTGCCAGCAGCTTGGAGGGGGGAGGTGGCAATCAGCCCCAGCATTTT.

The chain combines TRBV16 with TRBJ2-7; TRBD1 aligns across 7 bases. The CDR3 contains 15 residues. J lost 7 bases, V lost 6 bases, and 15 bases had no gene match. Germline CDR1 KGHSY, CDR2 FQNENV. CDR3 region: CASSHTGQALWEQYF. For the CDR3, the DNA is TGTGCCAGCAGTCATACCGGACAGGCCCTTTGGGAGCAGTACTTC.

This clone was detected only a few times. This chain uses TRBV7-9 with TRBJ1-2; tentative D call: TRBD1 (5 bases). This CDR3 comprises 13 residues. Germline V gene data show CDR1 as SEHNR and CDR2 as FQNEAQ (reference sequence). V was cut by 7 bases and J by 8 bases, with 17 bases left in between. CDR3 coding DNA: TGTGCCAGCACCAAGGGACTGCATAGCGGCTACACCTTC. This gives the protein CASTKGLHSGYTF.

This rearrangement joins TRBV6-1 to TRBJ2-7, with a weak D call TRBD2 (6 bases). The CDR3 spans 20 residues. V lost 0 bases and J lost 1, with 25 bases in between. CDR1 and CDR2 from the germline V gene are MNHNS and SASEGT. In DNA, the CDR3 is TGTGCCAGCAGTGAAGCGCTTCGTCAGGTGGGACTCGGGGGATCCTACGAGCAGTACTTC. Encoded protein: CASSEALRQVGLGGSYEQYF.

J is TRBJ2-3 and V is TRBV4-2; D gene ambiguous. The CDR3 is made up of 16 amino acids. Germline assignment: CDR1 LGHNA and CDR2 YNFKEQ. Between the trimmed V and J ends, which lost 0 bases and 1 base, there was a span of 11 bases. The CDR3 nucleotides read TGTGCCAGCAGCCAAGATTGGTTCCAGGGCACAGATACGCAGTATTTT. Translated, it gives CASSQDWFQGTDTQYF.

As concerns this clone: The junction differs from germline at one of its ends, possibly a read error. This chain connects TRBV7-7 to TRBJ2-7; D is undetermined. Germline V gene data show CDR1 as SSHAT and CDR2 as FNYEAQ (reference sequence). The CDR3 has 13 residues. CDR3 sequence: CASSPTASYEQYF. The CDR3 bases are TGTGCTAGCAGCCCCACTGCGTCCTACGAGCAGTACTTC.

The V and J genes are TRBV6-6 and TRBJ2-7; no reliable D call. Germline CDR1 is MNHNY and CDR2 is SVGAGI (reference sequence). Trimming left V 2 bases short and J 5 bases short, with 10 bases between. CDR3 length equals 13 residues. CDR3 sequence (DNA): TGTGCCAGCAGTTACATCCGGGCCGACGAGCAGTACTTC. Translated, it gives CASSYIRADEQYF.

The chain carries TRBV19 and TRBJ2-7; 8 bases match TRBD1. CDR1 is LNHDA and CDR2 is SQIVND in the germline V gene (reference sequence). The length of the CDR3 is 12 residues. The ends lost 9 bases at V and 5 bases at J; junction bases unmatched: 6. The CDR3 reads CASSGTGNEQYF. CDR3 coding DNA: TGTGCCAGCAGTGGGACAGGCAACGAGCAGTACTTC. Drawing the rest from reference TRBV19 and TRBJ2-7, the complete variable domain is DGGITQSPKYLFRKEGQNVTLSCEQNLNHDAMYWYRQDPGQGLRLIYYSQIVNDFQKGDIAEGYSVSREKKESFPLTVTSAQKNPTAFYLCASSGTGNEQYFGPGTRLTVT.

CDR3: CASSRTGGKEAQHF. The CDR3 nucleotides read TGTGCCAGCTCACGGACAGGGGGGAAAGAGGCCCAGCATTTT. The V and J genes are TRBV18 and TRBJ1-5, with 10 nucleotides matching TRBD1. CDR3 size: 14 residues. Trimming removed 4 bases from V and 11 bases from J; junction bases left unmatched: 8. Germline-derived CDR1 and CDR2 are KGHSH and LQKENI.

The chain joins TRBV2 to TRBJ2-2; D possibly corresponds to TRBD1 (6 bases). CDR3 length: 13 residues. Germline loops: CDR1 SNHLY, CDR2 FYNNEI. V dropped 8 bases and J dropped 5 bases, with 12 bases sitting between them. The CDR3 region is CASADQGTGELFF. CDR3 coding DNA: TGTGCCAGCGCCGACCAGGGGACCGGGGAGCTGTTTTTT.

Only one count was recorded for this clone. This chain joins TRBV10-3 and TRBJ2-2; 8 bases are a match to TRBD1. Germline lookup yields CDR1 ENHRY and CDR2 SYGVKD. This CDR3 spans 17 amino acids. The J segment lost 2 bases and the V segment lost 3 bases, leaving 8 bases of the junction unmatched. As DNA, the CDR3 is TGTGCCATCAGTGAAAGGACAGGGAAAGTAAACACCGGGGAGCTGTTTTTT. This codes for CAISERTGKVNTGELFF.

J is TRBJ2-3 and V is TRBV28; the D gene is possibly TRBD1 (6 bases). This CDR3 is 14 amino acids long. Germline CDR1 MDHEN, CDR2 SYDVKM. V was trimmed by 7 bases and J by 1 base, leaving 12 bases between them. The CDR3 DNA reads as TGTGCCAGCACTACAGGGTTGGGCACAGATACGCAGTATTTT. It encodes CASTTGLGTDTQYF.

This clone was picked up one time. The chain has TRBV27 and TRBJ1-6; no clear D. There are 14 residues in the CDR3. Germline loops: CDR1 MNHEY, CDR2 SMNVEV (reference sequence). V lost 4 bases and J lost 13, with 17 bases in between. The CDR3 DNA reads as TGTGCCAGCAGTTCCGGGTCCGGTACCATGCCCCTCCACTTT. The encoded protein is CASSSGSGTMPLHF.

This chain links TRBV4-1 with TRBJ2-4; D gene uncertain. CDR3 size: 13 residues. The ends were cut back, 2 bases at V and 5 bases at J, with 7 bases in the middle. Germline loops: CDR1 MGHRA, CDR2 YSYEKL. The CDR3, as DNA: TGCGCCAGCAGCCAACCTCTAGAAAACATTCAGTACTTC. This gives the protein CASSQPLENIQYF.

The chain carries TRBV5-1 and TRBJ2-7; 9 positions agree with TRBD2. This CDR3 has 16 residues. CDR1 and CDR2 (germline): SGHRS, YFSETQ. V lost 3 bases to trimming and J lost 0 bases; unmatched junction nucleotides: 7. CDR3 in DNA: TGCGCCAGCAGCTCCTTACTAGCGGGTGGCTCCTACGAGCAGTACTTC. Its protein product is CASSSLLAGGSYEQYF.